Presented here are 24 T cell receptor beta chains from one specimen sequenced in a study of blood T cells in healthy people across ages. The second PCR ran about 6 to 12 cycles with a sample-barcoded 5' primer and J-beta primers. A single record per CDR3 protein comes from TCRdb applying MiXCR to the 5' RACE reads. Counted here are approximately 490,000 distinct CDR3 sequences, about 24% occurring once; the ten biggest clones make up 8.7%. Another study also made use of these data, one on T cells of mothers and their children.

The sample comprised blood. These TCRs come from a boy younger than 18 in good health.

The chain has TRBV7-2 and TRBJ2-1; TRBD2 matches 11 bases. Trimming cost V 1 base and J 12 bases; bases outside gene matches: 11. Germline lookup yields CDR1 SGHTA and CDR2 FQGNSA. This CDR3 spans 16 amino acids. In DNA, the CDR3 is TGTGCCAGCAGCTTAGATAGCGGTAGCGGGAGGGCCAGGCAGTTCTTC. It encodes CASSLDSGSGRARQFF. Looking up the rest from reference TRBV7-2 and TRBJ2-1 gives the full variable domain: GAGVSQSPSNKVTEKGKDVELRCDPISGHTALYWYRQSLGQGLEFLIYFQGNSAPDKSGLPSDRFSAERTGGSVSTLTIQRTQQEDSAVYLCASSLDSGSGRARQFFGPGTRLTVL.

This clonotype was counted at least ten times. The chain is built from TRBV4-3 and TRBJ1-1; tentatively, D is TRBD1 (6 bases). V shed 5 bases and J shed 0 bases, with 10 bases lying between them. Looked up from germline, CDR1 is LGHNA and CDR2 is YSLEER. The CDR3 spans 14 residues. DNA of the CDR3: TGCGCCAGCAGCAAGGGGGGGCTGAACACTGAAGCTTTCTTT. Protein product: CASSKGGLNTEAFF.

This chain joins TRBV4-3 and TRBJ2-1; 10 bases line up with TRBD2. Germline lookup yields CDR1 LGHNA and CDR2 YSLEER. The junction had 3 bases not matched to a gene; V was cut back by 0 bases and J by 4 bases. The CDR3 totals 16 residues. The CDR3 protein is CASSQDWTSGYNEQFF. CDR3 in DNA: TGCGCCAGCAGCCAAGATTGGACTAGCGGATACAATGAGCAGTTCTTC.

This clonotype was seen only a few times. The V gene is TRBV21-1, the J gene TRBJ2-7; the table's D call, TRBD1, has no DNA check behind it. TRBV21-1 is designated a pseudogene. The CDR3 is made up of 16 amino acids. CDR3 bases: TGTGCCAGCAGCTGTGGGGGGACAGGGGGTCTGCACGAGCAGTACTTC. This encodes CASSCGGTGGLHEQYF.

This chain joins TRBV7-6 and TRBJ2-5; maybe TRBD1 (6 bases). CDR1 and CDR2 from the germline V gene are SGHVS and FNYEAQ. V was shortened by 5 bases and J by 9 bases, with 16 bases between the two germline ends. The CDR3 loop spans 13 amino acids. As DNA, the CDR3 is TGTGCCAGCAGCGGAGCACAGGGTTTGGCCCAGTACTTC. Translating gives CASSGAQGLAQYF. The full variable domain, in which reference TRBV7-6 and TRBJ2-5 provide the parts outside the CDR3, is GAGVSQSPRYKVTKRGQDVALRCDPISGHVSLYWYRQALGQGPEFLTYFNYEAQQDKSGLPNDRFSAERPEGSISTLTIQRTEQRDSAMYRCASSGAQGLAQYFGPGTRLLVL.

This clonotype has a handful of counts. V and J are TRBV7-8 and TRBJ1-1, with D unresolved. Germline V gene lookup returns CDR1 SGHVS and CDR2 FQNEAQ. The CDR3 extends over 14 amino acids. Deletions cut 1 base from V and 8 bases from J, with 14 bases between. CDR3 protein: CASSLVGPPSEAFF. The CDR3 nucleotides are TGTGCCAGCAGCTTAGTCGGACCGCCATCCGAAGCTTTCTTT.

This rearrangement joins TRBV14 to TRBJ2-5; D is perhaps TRBD2 (6 bases). Germline CDR1 reads SGHDN; CDR2 reads FVKESK. CDR3 length: 14 residues. Between the trimmed V and J ends, which lost 3 bases and 4 bases, there was a span of 12 bases. The CDR3 DNA sequence: TGTGCCAGCAGCCACGGGGGATTCCCAGAGACCCAGTACTTC. As protein: CASSHGGFPETQYF. The entire variable domain, with the rest obtained from reference TRBV14 and TRBJ2-5, is as follows: EAGVTQFPSHSVIEKGQTVTLRCDPISGHDNLYWYRRVMGKEIKFLLHFVKESKQDESGMPNNRFLAERTGGTYSTLKVQPAELEDSGVYFCASSHGGFPETQYFGPGTRLLVL.

CDR3 amino acids: CASSFIGGRGNTEAFF. The CDR3 nucleotides read TGCGCCAGCAGCTTTATTGGGGGGCGCGGGAACACTGAAGCTTTCTTT. V is TRBV5-1 and J is TRBJ1-1, with TRBD1 as a possible D gene (6 bases). CDR1 is SGHRS, CDR2 YFSETQ, per germline. The ends were cut back, 2 bases at V and 1 base at J, with 15 bases in the middle. The CDR3 is made up of 16 amino acids.

In its sample, this clonotype was seen a few times. The rearrangement joins TRBV3-1 to TRBJ2-5; unclear D gene. The better agreement between TRBJ2-7 and the DNA end casts doubt on the J call. CDR1 is LGHDT, CDR2 YNNKEL, per germline (reference sequence). The CDR3 contains 12 residues. In DNA form, the CDR3 reads TGTGCCAGCAGCCAATACTCCTACGAGCAGTACTTC. It translates to CASSQYSYEQYF.

The rearrangement uses TRBV28 and TRBJ2-1; 7 nucleotides line up with TRBD1. V trimming: 8 bases; J trimming: 5 bases; junction bases outside the gene matches: 3. The germline V gene has CDR1 MDHEN and CDR2 SYDVKM. CDR3 length: 12 residues. In DNA form, the CDR3 reads TGTGCCAGCCCAGGGGGTGACAATGAGCAGTTCTTC. Its protein product is CASPGGDNEQFF.

This clonotype was picked up a small number of times. V usage is TRBV12-3 or TRBV12-4 and J usage is TRBJ2-5, with TRBD2 matching 8 bases. The CDR3 sequence is 15 residues long. Trimming removed 7 bases from V and 5 bases from J; junction bases left unmatched: 12. The DNA for the CDR3 is TGTGCCAGCACTCTTTCGTCTAGCGGGTTGGAGACCCAGTACTTC. Amino acids: CASTLSSSGLETQYF.

This clonotype occurred a few times. V gene TRBV5-6 combines with J gene TRBJ1-1, with 7 nucleotides matching TRBD1. From germline, CDR1 is SGHDT and CDR2 YYEEEE. V trimming: 4 bases; J trimming: 8 bases; junction bases outside the gene matches: 8. There are 13 residues in the CDR3. This CDR3 reads CASSATGRTEAFF. The CDR3 DNA follows: TGTGCCAGCAGCGCGACAGGGCGGACCGAAGCTTTCTTT.

CDR3 nucleotides: TGTGCCAGTAGTAGACGCCCGGACAGATATCAGCCCCAGCATTTT. As protein: CASSRRPDRYQPQHF. The rearrangement uses TRBV19 and TRBJ1-5, with a weak D call TRBD1 (6 bases). This CDR3 spans 15 amino acids. Trimming removed 4 bases from V and 5 bases from J, with 15 bases in between. The germline gives CDR1 LNHDA, CDR2 SQIVND (reference sequence).

The chain is built from TRBV7-6 and TRBJ2-6; D possibly matches TRBD1 or TRBD2 (5 bases each). V lost 6 bases and J 4 bases, leaving 13 bases between the germline ends. The CDR3 runs to 15 residues. Germline CDR1 SGHVS, CDR2 FNYEAQ. CDR3 nucleotide sequence: TGTGCCAGCAGAACCGGGACCAGCGGGGCCAACGTCCTGACTTTC. Protein product: CASRTGTSGANVLTF.

The chain couples TRBV9 to TRBJ1-2; TRBD1 is a possible D gene (6 bases). CDR1 SGDLS and CDR2 YYNGEE come from the germline V gene. Trimming left V 3 bases short and J 6 bases short, with 15 bases between. CDR3 size: 14 residues. CDR3 protein: CASSAGQKLDGYTF. The DNA of the CDR3 is TGTGCCAGCAGCGCCGGACAGAAACTTGATGGCTACACCTTC.

This chain links TRBV13 with TRBJ2-5; possibly TRBD1 or TRBD2 for D (5 bases each). The end of the DNA is better explained by TRBJ2-1, so the J call may be wrong. CDR1 and CDR2 from the germline V gene are PRHDT and FYEKMQ (reference sequence). The CDR3 has 12 residues. The CDR3 region has the DNA TGTGCCAACCGGGACCCACAAGATGAGCAGTTCTTC. It translates to CANRDPQDEQFF.

The V gene is TRBV7-3, the J gene TRBJ2-3; weak D call: TRBD2 (5 bases). CDR1 SGHTA and CDR2 FQGTGA come from the germline V gene. This CDR3 comprises 14 residues. V was pared by 0 bases and J by 4 bases, with 8 bases between. The CDR3 sequence is CASSLTPGADTQYF. The CDR3 region has the DNA TGTGCCAGCAGCTTAACCCCCGGGGCAGATACGCAGTATTTT.

This clonotype was counted a few times. The chain joins TRBV6-5 to TRBJ2-1; TRBD2 is a possible D gene (6 bases). This CDR3 comprises 14 residues. Trimming stripped 6 bases from V and 2 bases from J, with 11 bases between. Germline-derived CDR1 and CDR2 are MNHEY and SVGAGI. CDR3 nucleotides: TGTGCCAGCAGCTTAGCGGAGCCCTACAATGAGCAGTTCTTC. Amino acid sequence: CASSLAEPYNEQFF.

The chain joins TRBV2 to TRBJ2-7; TRBD1 aligns across 10 bases. Germline CDR1 and CDR2: SNHLY and FYNNEI. This CDR3 is built from 16 residues. Germline trimming cut 6 bases from V and 3 bases from J; bases unmatched to any gene: 11. CDR3 sequence reads: CASSNAGTGVYYEQYF. DNA of the CDR3: TGTGCCAGCAGCAACGCGGGGACAGGGGTGTACTACGAGCAGTACTTC.

This clonotype was counted only a few times. CDR3 in amino acids: CASSRTLAAYEETQYF. The DNA of the CDR3 is TGTGCCAGCAGCCGGACACTAGCGGCGTATGAAGAGACCCAGTACTTC. The gene calls are TRBV7-2 and TRBJ2-5; 8 bases match TRBD2. The CDR3 runs to 16 residues. Germline CDR1 and CDR2: SGHTA and FQGNSA. J gave up 3 bases and V 5 bases, and 11 bases lay outside the gene matches. Full variable domain (remainder filled in from reference TRBV7-2 and TRBJ2-5): GAGVSQSPSNKVTEKGKDVELRCDPISGHTALYWYRQSLGQGLEFLIYFQGNSAPDKSGLPSDRFSAERTGGSVSTLTIQRTQQEDSAVYLCASSRTLAAYEETQYFGPGTRLLVL.

V is TRBV7-2 and J is TRBJ2-7; no reliable D call. The ends were cut back, 1 base at V and 0 bases at J, with 7 bases in the middle. CDR3 length equals 14 residues. The germline CDR1 and CDR2 sequences are SGHTA and FQGNSA. The CDR3 DNA sequence: TGTGCCAGCAGCTTAGAAGACATCTCCTACGAGCAGTACTTC. It specifies CASSLEDISYEQYF.

The chain joins TRBV14 to TRBJ2-5; 7 bases are a match to TRBD2. The DNA end favors TRBJ2-1, so the J call may be wrong. Per the germline V gene, CDR1 is SGHDN and CDR2 is FVKESK. This CDR3 has 16 amino acids. CDR3 nucleotides: TGTGCCAGCAGCCAGGGTTTGACTAGCAGATACAATGAGCAGTTCTTC. This sequence encodes CASSQGLTSRYNEQFF.

The chain has TRBV7-2 and TRBJ2-5; 15 nucleotides agree with TRBD2. The J call may be wrong; the DNA end is better matched by TRBJ2-1. CDR1 is SGHTA and CDR2 is FQGNSA in the germline V gene. This CDR3 is 18 amino acids long. The CDR3: CASSLAPGTSGGYNEQFF. CDR3 bases: TGTGCCAGCAGCTTAGCTCCCGGGACTAGCGGGGGGTACAATGAGCAGTTCTTC.

V usage is TRBV4-3 and J usage is TRBJ2-3; TRBD2 agrees at 9 bases. With V trimmed by 0 bases and J by 4 bases, 5 bases remained unmatched. The germline gives CDR1 LGHNA, CDR2 YSLEER. The CDR3 consists of 16 residues. The CDR3 reads CASSQDWGGGADTQYF. The CDR3 bases are TGCGCCAGCAGCCAAGACTGGGGCGGGGGGGCAGATACGCAGTATTTT.